The rows below give T cell receptor beta chains drawn from one sample of a study of blood T cells in healthy people across ages. Each CDR3 protein is one row after TCRdb ran MiXCR on the 5' RACE reads. The sample contains around 790,000 distinct CDR3 sequences, under 45% of which appear only once. The sample taken for sequencing was blood. The receptors were gathered from a man between 60 and 75 years old in good health. Each CDR3 is given with its conserved first and last residue. A D gene is named only where the DNA matches it firmly. Clone size, where shown, is once, few, many, or a class for clones that have expanded.

j_call: TRBJ2-7
d_call: .
cdr3_length: 13
clone_size: few
v_call: TRBV30
cdr3_nt: TGTGCCTGGAGCCGAGGGCTTTCCTACGAGCAGTACTTC
cdr3_aa: CAWSRGLSYEQYF

j_call: TRBJ1-6
d_call: .
cdr3_length: 15
clone_size: .
v_call: TRBV30
cdr3_nt: TGTGCCTGGAGTGTCGGGACAACGGCTGATTCACCCCTCCACTTT
cdr3_aa: CAWSVGTTADSPLHF

j_call: TRBJ2-7
d_call: .
cdr3_length: 13
clone_size: few
v_call: TRBV2
cdr3_nt: TGTGCCAGCAGTGATTCCCCATTGGGCGAGCAGTACTTC
cdr3_aa: CASSDSPLGEQYF

j_call: TRBJ2-7
d_call: .
cdr3_length: 14
clone_size: .
v_call: TRBV2
cdr3_nt: TGTGCCAGCAGTGAAGGGCCAATTACCTACGAGCAGTACTTC
cdr3_aa: CASSEGPITYEQYF

j_call: TRBJ2-1
d_call: TRBD2
cdr3_length: 13
clone_size: few
v_call: TRBV20-1
cdr3_nt: TGCAGTGCTAATAGCGGGGGAACCAATGAGCAGTTCTTC
cdr3_aa: CSANSGGTNEQFF

j_call: TRBJ1-2
d_call: .
cdr3_length: 14
clone_size: .
v_call: TRBV18
cdr3_nt: TGTGCCAGCTCACCTGGTAGGCAGGGTGATGGCTACACCTTC
cdr3_aa: CASSPGRQGDGYTF

j_call: TRBJ2-5
d_call: .
cdr3_length: 13
clone_size: many
v_call: TRBV7-2
cdr3_nt: TGTGCCAGCACGGGCGGGGTCCAAGAGACCCAGTACTTC
cdr3_aa: CASTGGVQETQYF

j_call: TRBJ1-2
d_call: .
cdr3_length: 14
clone_size: few
v_call: TRBV2
cdr3_nt: TGTGCCAGCAGTGAGGAGACAGAGAACTATGGCTACACCTTC
cdr3_aa: CASSEETENYGYTF

j_call: TRBJ1-4
d_call: .
cdr3_length: 15
clone_size: .
v_call: TRBV5-1
cdr3_nt: TGCGCCAGCAGCTTGGGAGGGGATACTAATGAAAAACTGTTTTTT
cdr3_aa: CASSLGGDTNEKLFF

j_call: TRBJ2-5
d_call: TRBD1
cdr3_length: 20
clone_size: .
v_call: TRBV11-2
cdr3_nt: TGTGCCAGCAGCCCGGAGTGGACAGGGGGCTTTCCCGGGGGCCACGAGACCCAGTACTTC
cdr3_aa: CASSPEWTGGFPGGHETQYF

j_call: TRBJ1-5
d_call: .
cdr3_length: 15
clone_size: .
v_call: TRBV7-2
cdr3_nt: TGTGCCAGCAGCCCACAGAGCTATAGCAATCAGCCCCAGCATTTT
cdr3_aa: CASSPQSYSNQPQHF

j_call: TRBJ2-5
d_call: TRBD1
cdr3_length: 18
clone_size: .
v_call: TRBV5-1
cdr3_nt: TGCGCCAGCAGCTTCGACAGGACAGGGAAGGATCCTGCGGAGACCCAGTACTTC
cdr3_aa: CASSFDRTGKDPAETQYF

j_call: TRBJ2-2
d_call: TRBD2
cdr3_length: 15
clone_size: .
v_call: TRBV7-2
cdr3_nt: TGTGCCAGCAGCTTAGCGAGTCGGGGGGCCGGGGAGCTGTTTTTT
cdr3_aa: CASSLASRGAGELFF

j_call: TRBJ1-2
d_call: TRBD1
cdr3_length: 12
clone_size: many
v_call: TRBV12-3/TRBV12-4
cdr3_nt: TGTGCCAGCAGTTGGGACAGGGCTGGCTACACCTTC
cdr3_aa: CASSWDRAGYTF

j_call: TRBJ2-5
d_call: .
cdr3_length: 14
clone_size: few
v_call: TRBV2
cdr3_nt: TGTGCCAGCAGGCCTAGCGCCTCGAGGTTCTGGCAGTACTTC
cdr3_aa: CASRPSASRFWQYF

j_call: TRBJ2-1
d_call: TRBD2
cdr3_length: 15
clone_size: .
v_call: TRBV7-9
cdr3_nt: TGTGCCAGCAGCTTACTCTGGCGGGGGGATGGTGAGCAGTTCTTC
cdr3_aa: CASSLLWRGDGEQFF

j_call: TRBJ2-1
d_call: .
cdr3_length: 15
clone_size: .
v_call: TRBV12-3/TRBV12-4
cdr3_nt: TGTGCCAGCAGTTTAGCGGGACGAGACAGAAATGAGCAGTTCTTC
cdr3_aa: CASSLAGRDRNEQFF

j_call: TRBJ2-3
d_call: .
cdr3_length: 17
clone_size: .
v_call: TRBV4-3
cdr3_nt: TGCGCCAGCAGCCCCCGAATAGGGGCGTTGGGCACAGATACGCAGTATTTT
cdr3_aa: CASSPRIGALGTDTQYF

j_call: TRBJ2-3
d_call: .
cdr3_length: 12
clone_size: .
v_call: TRBV29-1
cdr3_nt: TGCAGCGTCGACGGGGGGCGGGTTACGCAGTATTTT
cdr3_aa: CSVDGGRVTQYF

j_call: TRBJ2-1
d_call: .
cdr3_length: 17
clone_size: .
v_call: TRBV28
cdr3_nt: TGTGCCAGCAGTTTGATGTATACGGACTACCGGGACAATGAGCAGTTCTTC
cdr3_aa: CASSLMYTDYRDNEQFF

j_call: TRBJ2-7
d_call: TRBD1
cdr3_length: 14
clone_size: .
v_call: TRBV5-1
cdr3_nt: TGCGCCAGCAGCCAACCGGGACAGAACTACGAGCAGTACTTC
cdr3_aa: CASSQPGQNYEQYF

j_call: TRBJ2-3
d_call: .
cdr3_length: 15
clone_size: few
v_call: TRBV6-5
cdr3_nt: TGTGCCAGCAGTTACGCTACCCCTAGCACAGATACGCAGTATTTT
cdr3_aa: CASSYATPSTDTQYF

j_call: TRBJ2-7
d_call: TRBD1
cdr3_length: 15
clone_size: .
v_call: TRBV6-1
cdr3_nt: TGTGCCAGCAGTCAAACCCGGGACAGGGGAAACGAGCAGTACTTC
cdr3_aa: CASSQTRDRGNEQYF

j_call: TRBJ2-7
d_call: TRBD1
cdr3_length: 16
clone_size: few
v_call: TRBV7-2
cdr3_nt: TGTGCCAGCAGCTTAGTTGGGACAGGTGAAACCTACGAGCAGTACTTC
cdr3_aa: CASSLVGTGETYEQYF

j_call: TRBJ2-7
d_call: TRBD2
cdr3_length: 18
clone_size: few
v_call: TRBV7-9
cdr3_nt: TGTGCCAGCAGCTTAATTAGTATAGCGGGGGGAACCCCCTACGAGCAGTACTTC
cdr3_aa: CASSLISIAGGTPYEQYF

j_call: TRBJ2-7
d_call: .
cdr3_length: 11
clone_size: few
v_call: TRBV7-6
cdr3_nt: TGTGCCAGCAGCTCCGCCGGCGGGCAGTACTTC
cdr3_aa: CASSSAGGQYF

j_call: TRBJ1-2
d_call: .
cdr3_length: 14
clone_size: .
v_call: TRBV3-1
cdr3_nt: TGTGCCAGCAGCCTGATCCCCCAGCAGGGCGAGTACACCTTC
cdr3_aa: CASSLIPQQGEYTF